This T cell receptor (beta chain) was profiled in a study of cytomegalovirus exposure and HLA in healthy donors. Trimming took 1 base from V and 4 from J; bases not matched to a gene: 8. The germline V gene encodes CDR1 MNHEY and CDR2 SMNVEV (reference sequence). This CDR3 spans 16 amino acids. The PCR employed 60 Vbeta primers together with 13 Jbeta primers. Repertoires were generated with immunoSEQ multiplex PCR, while TCRdb's copy carries only in-frame clones and drops some. Of roughly 200,000 clones in the sample, more than 75% are singletons; the top ten hold 12% to 15%. Each donor was nominally healthy when sampled (though unrecorded immune exposures were likely).

This TCR was sampled from a woman aged 25 to 39 in good health and CMV-seropositive. Material for sequencing was PBMCs. The chain carries TRBV27 and TRBJ2-7; 9 bases agree with TRBD1. The chain's CDR3 is CASSLLITGGAYEQYF. The CDR3, as DNA: TGTGCCAGCAGTTTATTGATCACAGGGGGCGCGTACGAGCAGTACTTC.